These T cell receptor beta chains were read from a single sample in a study of beta chain features in type 1 diabetes. TCRdb's copy holds only in-frame clones and misses some; the assay was immunoSEQ multiplex PCR. The repertoire has roughly 150,000 clones, roughly 7.1% of them found once; the top ten carry about 1%. Sequenced input: central memory CD4+ T cells from blood. The receptors were sampled from a woman aged 40-49 years with type 1 diabetes. CDR3s include the opening cysteine and the closing phenylalanine or tryptophan. The D gene is left open where the match is weak. Not every row has a clone size; where given, it reads once, few, many or a size class.

v_call	j_call	clone_size	d_call	cdr3_aa	cdr3_nt
TRBV12-5	TRBJ2-1	many	TRBD1	CASGGGGTADNEQFF	TGTGCTAGTGGGGGCGGTGGGACAGCGGATAATGAGCAGTTCTTC
TRBV7-8	TRBJ2-7	few	TRBD2	CASSLLSSGTYEQYF	TGTGCCAGCAGCTTACTTTCTAGCGGAACGTACGAGCAGTACTTC
TRBV4-3	TRBJ2-3	.	.	CASSLSRGDTQYF	TGCGCCAGCAGCCTGAGCCGCGGAGATACGCAGTATTTT
TRBV25-1	TRBJ2-2	.	.	CASSIEAGSGELFF	TGTGCCAGCAGCATAGAAGCAGGGTCCGGGGAGCTGTTTTTT
TRBV2	TRBJ2-3	few	TRBD2	CASSVGGRAGDTQYF	TGTGCCAGCAGTGTAGGCGGGAGGGCCGGAGATACGCAGTATTTT
TRBV9	TRBJ2-7	.	.	CASSAQGSEQYF	TGTGCCAGCAGCGCACAGGGATCCGAGCAGTACTTC
TRBV7-2	TRBJ1-4	.	.	CASSLTRSATWEF	TGTGCCAGCAGCTTAACTCGGTCGGCTACCTGGGAGTTT
TRBV6-6	TRBJ1-5	few	TRBD1	CASSIDRGRNQPQHF	TGTGCCAGCAGCATCGACAGGGGACGCAATCAGCCCCAGCATTTT
TRBV29-1	TRBJ2-3	few	TRBD1	CSVAGTGASTDTQYF	TGCAGCGTCGCCGGGACAGGGGCCAGCACAGATACGCAGTATTTT
TRBV5-4	TRBJ1-2	.	TRBD1	CASSLGDRPGYGYTF	TGTGCCAGCAGCTTGGGGGACAGGCCGGGCTATGGCTACACCTTC
TRBV5-4	TRBJ2-5	.	TRBD2	CASSLAGGGRETQYF	TGTGCCAGCAGCTTAGCGGGGGGCGGTAGGGAGACCCAGTACTTC
TRBV6-5	TRBJ1-5	few	.	CASSLADRVQPQHF	TGTGCCAGCAGCTTGGCTGACAGAGTCCAGCCCCAGCATTTT
TRBV30	TRBJ1-1	few	TRBD1	CAWDRASYTEAFF	TGTGCCTGGGACAGGGCATCCTACACTGAAGCTTTCTTT
TRBV7-9	TRBJ2-3	few	TRBD2	CASSLGTSGDTQYF	TGTGCCAGCAGCCTCGGGACTAGCGGAGATACGCAGTATTTT
TRBV5-4	TRBJ2-5	.	.	CASSSQGIRETQYF	TGTGCCAGCAGCTCTCAGGGGATTCGAGAGACCCAGTACTTC
TRBV7-2	TRBJ2-5	.	.	CASSSTAGQTYQETQYF	TGTGCCAGCAGCTCGACGGCAGGACAGACGTACCAAGAGACCCAGTACTTC